Presented here are 30 T cell receptor beta chains from one specimen sequenced in a study of identical twins. TCRdb passed the 5' RACE reads through MiXCR, listing each CDR3 protein once. Of approximately 410,000 distinct CDR3 sequences listed, roughly 20% are singletons. The sequenced material came from naive T cells sorted from blood. These receptors were collected from a man aged 45 to 65 in good health.

This clonotype was counted at least ten times. The V and J genes are TRBV6-2 or TRBV6-3 and TRBJ2-7, with a weak D call TRBD2 (6 bases). CDR3 length equals 13 residues. V gave up 7 bases and J gave up 4 bases, with 14 bases separating them. Germline CDR1 and CDR2: MNHEY and SVGEGT. The CDR3 DNA reads as TGTGCCAGCATCTCGGGCGGGATGTACGAGCAGTACTTC. This translates into CASISGGMYEQYF.

CDR3 residues: CASSSSGGARTEAFF. The CDR3 bases are TGTGCCAGCAGCTCCTCCGGGGGGGCGAGGACTGAAGCTTTCTTT. The J gene is TRBJ1-1, the V gene TRBV11-1; D is possibly TRBD1 (6 bases). Germline CDR1 is SGHAT and CDR2 is FQDESV (reference sequence). The CDR3 consists of 15 residues. V lost 4 bases and J 5 bases, leaving 17 bases between the germline ends.

V is TRBV4-3 and J is TRBJ2-1; TRBD2 aligns across 14 bases. J gave up 7 bases and V 0 bases, and 5 bases lay outside the gene matches. Germline-derived CDR1 and CDR2 are LGHNA and YSLEER. The CDR3 is 17 amino acids. The CDR3 region is CASSQETSGGASNEQFF. The CDR3, as DNA: TGCGCCAGCAGCCAAGAGACTAGCGGGGGGGCGAGTAATGAGCAGTTCTTC.

The V gene is TRBV5-6, the J gene TRBJ2-2, with D possibly being TRBD2 (6 bases). Germline CDR1 and CDR2: SGHDT and YYEEEE. Trimming removed 1 base from V and 6 bases from J, with 16 bases in between. The CDR3 has 16 amino acids. CDR3 in amino acids: CASSLIGGEVPGELFF. The CDR3 nucleotides read TGTGCCAGCAGCTTGATCGGAGGGGAGGTGCCCGGGGAGCTGTTTTTT.

This clonotype has a handful of counts. The chain joins TRBV27 to TRBJ2-2, with 13 nucleotides matching TRBD2. The germline gives CDR1 MNHEY, CDR2 SMNVEV (reference sequence). V trimming: 7 bases; J trimming: 1 base; junction bases outside the gene matches: 6. There are 17 residues in the CDR3. CDR3 residues: CASTPGLAGMNTGELFF. The CDR3 DNA is TGTGCCAGCACCCCGGGACTAGCGGGGATGAACACCGGGGAGCTGTTTTTT.

The chain uses TRBV4-1 and TRBJ1-6; TRBD1 is a possible D gene (5 bases). Trimming pared 4 bases from V and 5 bases from J, leaving 9 bases between. This CDR3 is 14 amino acids long. In germline, CDR1 is MGHRA, CDR2 YSYEKL. The CDR3 bases are TGCGCCAGCAGCCGGGACCAGAATAATTCACCCCTCCACTTT. Protein: CASSRDQNNSPLHF.

Many counts were recorded for this clonotype. This chain links TRBV7-2 with TRBJ2-7; a possible D gene is TRBD1 (6 bases). Per the germline V gene, CDR1 is SGHTA and CDR2 is FQGNSA. This CDR3 comprises 14 residues. Trimming shortened V by 7 bases and J by 4 bases, and 17 bases separated the two germline ends. The CDR3 spells CASTLRDTLYEQYF. CDR3 nucleotide sequence: TGTGCCAGCACTCTCCGGGACACCTTATACGAGCAGTACTTC. The complete variable domain, with remaining parts taken from reference TRBV7-2 and TRBJ2-7, reads GAGVSQSPSNKVTEKGKDVELRCDPISGHTALYWYRQSLGQGLEFLIYFQGNSAPDKSGLPSDRFSAERTGGSVSTLTIQRTQQEDSAVYLCASTLRDTLYEQYFGPGTRLTVT.

The rearrangement uses TRBV7-2 and TRBJ2-7, with D tentatively TRBD1 (6 bases). There are 15 residues in the CDR3. CDR1 and CDR2 (germline): SGHTA, FQGNSA. The V gene lost 5 bases and the J gene lost 1 base, with 15 bases spanning the gap. The CDR3 DNA follows: TGTGCCAGCAGCCAATTCCGCAGGGGATCCTACGAGCAGTACTTC. Translating it yields CASSQFRRGSYEQYF.

This clonotype came up a few times. V usage is TRBV28 and J usage is TRBJ2-1; D is unclear. Germline V gene data show CDR1 as MDHEN and CDR2 as SYDVKM. This CDR3 contains 10 residues. V shed 8 bases and J shed 7 bases, with 6 bases lying between them. The CDR3 nucleotides are TGTGCCAGCGCCCTGAATGAGCAGTTCTTC. Encoded protein: CASALNEQFF.

This clonotype showed up many times. Relative to the germline gene, one junction end is altered; a read error may explain this. CDR3 amino acids: CASSEAGGIYNEQFF. CDR3 in DNA: TGTGCCAGCAGCGAAGCGGGAGGGATTTACAATGAGCAGTTCTTC. The chain has TRBV6-1 and TRBJ2-1, with 10 bases matching TRBD2. The CDR3 spans 15 residues. The germline V gene encodes CDR1 MNHNS and CDR2 SASEGT.

The chain uses TRBV20-1 and TRBJ1-1, with no clear D. The V gene's germline CDR1 is DFQATT and CDR2 SNEGSKA (reference sequence). The ends were cut back, 0 bases at V and 1 base at J, with 9 bases in the middle. The CDR3 is 14 amino acids. DNA of the CDR3: TGCAGTGCTAGAGATGGGCCGACGAACACTGAAGCTTTCTTT. Translated, it gives CSARDGPTNTEAFF.

The rearrangement links TRBV5-1 to TRBJ2-5; 9 nucleotides line up with TRBD1. Germline CDR1 reads SGHRS; CDR2 reads YFSETQ. This CDR3 spans 16 amino acids. Trimming removed 2 bases from V and 5 bases from J; junction bases left unmatched: 10. Here the CDR3 reads CASSFNLQGARETQYF. The CDR3 coding sequence is TGCGCCAGCAGCTTCAACTTACAGGGGGCGCGGGAGACCCAGTACTTC.

This chain uses TRBV28 with TRBJ1-3, with D perhaps TRBD1 (5 bases). CDR1 is MDHEN and CDR2 is SYDVKM in the germline V gene. The length of the CDR3 is 16 residues. V was cut by 7 bases and J by 1 base, with 17 bases left in between. CDR3 amino acids: CASTQPVGTSGNTIYF. The CDR3 region has the DNA TGTGCCAGCACCCAGCCCGTAGGGACGTCTGGAAACACCATATATTTT.

This chain uses TRBV4-1 with TRBJ1-2; possible D gene TRBD1, 5 bases. V was cut by 2 bases and J by 11 bases, with 33 bases left in between. CDR3 length equals 19 residues. The germline CDR1 and CDR2 sequences are MGHRA and YSYEKL. CDR3 in DNA: TGCGCCAGCAGCCAAACCGCAGTCGGGCTGCGGGGCGTTGAGGGAAGATACACCTTC. Encoded protein: CASSQTAVGLRGVEGRYTF.

V usage is TRBV5-1 and J usage is TRBJ2-5; D may be TRBD2 (6 bases). This CDR3 region has 16 residues. Trimming took off 1 base at V and 1 base at J, with 14 bases between the two ends. Germline CDR1 and CDR2: SGHRS and YFSETQ. In DNA form, the CDR3 reads TGCGCCAGCAGCTTGCGGGGACTCACACCCCAAGAGACCCAGTACTTC. Translated, it gives CASSLRGLTPQETQYF. Looking up the rest from reference TRBV5-1 and TRBJ2-5 gives the full variable domain: KAGVTQTPRYLIKTRGQQVTLSCSPISGHRSVSWYQQTPGQGLQFLFEYFSETQRNKGNFPGRFSGRQFSNSRSEMNVSTLELGDSALYLCASSLRGLTPQETQYFGPGTRLLVL.

A remark on this clonotype: At one boundary the junction diverges from the germline segment, which might be a read error. This chain joins TRBV28 and TRBJ1-4, with unresolved D. CDR1 and CDR2 (germline): MDHEN, SYDVKM. This CDR3 contains 15 residues. CDR3 sequence (DNA): TGTGCCAGCAGTTTACGTAAGACAACGAATGAAAAACTGTTTTTT. It yields the protein CASSLRKTTNEKLFF.

The chain uses TRBV29-1 and TRBJ2-5; D call uncertain. The CDR3 totals 12 residues. Trimming took off 5 bases at V and 1 base at J, with 8 bases between the two ends. CDR1 SQVTM and CDR2 ANQGSEA come from the germline V gene. CDR3 amino acids: CSVPDIQETQYF. In DNA, the CDR3 is TGCAGCGTTCCTGACATCCAAGAGACCCAGTACTTC. Looking up the rest from reference TRBV29-1 and TRBJ2-5 gives the full variable domain: SAVISQKPSRDICQRGTSLTIQCQVDSQVTMMFWYRQQPGQSLTLIATANQGSEATYESGFVIDKFPISRPNLTFSTLTVSNMSPEDSSIYLCSVPDIQETQYFGPGTRLLVL.

This clonotype was seen a handful of times. This sequence joins TRBV9 and TRBJ2-2, with TRBD1 as a possible D gene (7 bases). The V end lost 4 bases, the J end lost 4 bases, and 14 bases lay between the germline ends. The CDR3 covers 15 residues. Germline lookup yields CDR1 SGDLS and CDR2 YYNGEE. CDR3 in DNA: TGTGCCAGCAGCACCGGGACAGCGGGCACCGGGGAGCTGTTTTTT. Translation: CASSTGTAGTGELFF.

Concerning this clonotype itself: Just one base apart from a much larger clone, this may be a read error. The chain joins TRBV9 to TRBJ2-1; TRBD2 agrees at 9 bases. In germline, CDR1 is SGDLS, CDR2 YYNGEE. The CDR3 runs 13 residues. CDR3 bases: TGTGCCGGCAGCGTGACTAGCGGATCTCGTTTGTTCTTC. This sequence encodes CAGSVTSGSRLFF.

This clonotype showed up just a few times. The genes are TRBV20-1 and TRBJ1-1; D is uncertain. CDR1 is DFQATT, CDR2 SNEGSKA, per germline (reference sequence). V was cut by 2 bases and J by 6 bases, with 10 bases left in between. The CDR3 consists of 12 residues. The CDR3 region is CSARKLFPEAFF. CDR3 DNA sequence: TGCAGTGCTAGAAAACTTTTCCCTGAAGCTTTCTTT.

This clonotype was observed a handful of times. This chain links TRBV15 with TRBJ1-2; D not resolved. With 4 bases removed from V and 8 bases from J, the gap between germline ends came to 17 bases. The CDR3 contains 14 residues. The V gene's germline CDR1 is LNHNV and CDR2 YYDKDF (reference sequence). CDR3 in amino acids: CATSIEKGEGGYTF. CDR3 DNA: TGTGCCACCAGCATCGAAAAGGGAGAAGGGGGCTACACCTTC.

This clonotype showed up many times. This chain connects TRBV19 to TRBJ2-5; D uncertain. This CDR3 is built from 16 residues. The V end lost 6 bases, the J end lost 0 bases, and 17 bases lay between the germline ends. Per germline, CDR1 LNHDA and CDR2 SQIVND (reference sequence). CDR3 DNA: TGTGCCAGTAGCCGCGGTATAAGGACGGACCAAGAGACCCAGTACTTC. Translated: CASSRGIRTDQETQYF.

This chain links TRBV18 with TRBJ2-7, with D hard to call. V was pared by 2 bases and J by 6 bases, with 5 bases between. This CDR3 comprises 11 residues. CDR1 KGHSH and CDR2 LQKENI come from the germline V gene. The CDR3 nucleotides are TGTGCCAGCTCACCAGAGCGCGAGCAGTACTTC. Translated, it gives CASSPEREQYF.

In its sample, this clonotype was seen many times. The chain is built from TRBV20-1 and TRBJ2-5; no clear D. Germline lookup yields CDR1 DFQATT and CDR2 SNEGSKA (reference sequence). This CDR3 has 13 residues. Trimming left V 0 bases short and J 4 bases short, with 9 bases between. CDR3 bases: TGCAGTGCTAGAGATCATCGACTAGAGACCCAGTACTTC. Protein product: CSARDHRLETQYF.

This clonotype was counted between two and nine times. The V call is TRBV29-1, the J call TRBJ2-5; TRBD1 might be the D (6 bases). Trimming removed 5 bases at V and 4 bases at J, with 14 bases between. Germline values: CDR1 SQVTM, CDR2 ANQGSEA. The CDR3 length is 13 residues. Here the CDR3 reads CSVLGHQGETQYF. The CDR3, as DNA: TGCAGCGTTCTGGGACACCAAGGAGAGACCCAGTACTTC.

The chain couples TRBV9 to TRBJ2-3, with TRBD2 matching 15 bases. J gave up 4 bases and V 3 bases, and 3 bases lay outside the gene matches. Per the germline V gene, CDR1 is SGDLS and CDR2 is YYNGEE. The CDR3 covers 16 residues. The CDR3 reads CASSAGTSGRSDTQYF. As DNA, the CDR3 is TGTGCCAGCAGCGCCGGGACTAGCGGGAGGTCAGATACGCAGTATTTT.

The J gene is TRBJ2-2, the V gene TRBV20-1; the match to TRBD2 covers 9 bases. J was trimmed by 6 bases and V by 1 base; bases with no gene match: 9. CDR1 is DFQATT, CDR2 SNEGSKA, per germline (reference sequence). CDR3 length: 16 amino acids. CDR3 protein: CSARGRRTSVAGELFF. CDR3 nucleotide sequence: TGCAGTGCTAGAGGCCGGCGGACTAGCGTCGCCGGGGAGCTGTTTTTT.

This clonotype occurred a few times. The rearrangement joins TRBV7-8 to TRBJ2-1; no definite D call. From germline, CDR1 is SGHVS and CDR2 FQNEAQ. CDR3 length: 15 amino acids. Trimming removed 1 base at V and 2 bases at J, with 9 bases between. CDR3 nucleotides: TGTGCCAGCAGCTTAGACCTTGGGCCCTACAATGAGCAGTTCTTC. This encodes CASSLDLGPYNEQFF.

To note about this clonotype: One base away lies a much larger clone, so this may be a sequencing read error. The chain combines TRBV6-2 or TRBV6-3 with TRBJ2-3, with a tentative D call TRBD2 (5 bases). The CDR3 has 10 amino acids. Germline lookup yields CDR1 MNHEY and CDR2 SVGEGT. CDR3 loop: CATRGDTQNF. DNA for the CDR3: TGTGCCACTCGGGGAGATACGCAGAATTTT.

This clonotype was detected only a few times. The chain carries TRBV20-1 and TRBJ2-7, with unresolved D. V was cut by 3 bases and J by 0 bases, with 9 bases left in between. The length of the CDR3 is 13 residues. Germline V CDR1 and CDR2: DFQATT, SNEGSKA (reference sequence). The DNA for the CDR3 is TGCAGTGCTAGCCTAGGGCGCTCCTACGAGCAGTACTTC. It codes for CSASLGRSYEQYF.